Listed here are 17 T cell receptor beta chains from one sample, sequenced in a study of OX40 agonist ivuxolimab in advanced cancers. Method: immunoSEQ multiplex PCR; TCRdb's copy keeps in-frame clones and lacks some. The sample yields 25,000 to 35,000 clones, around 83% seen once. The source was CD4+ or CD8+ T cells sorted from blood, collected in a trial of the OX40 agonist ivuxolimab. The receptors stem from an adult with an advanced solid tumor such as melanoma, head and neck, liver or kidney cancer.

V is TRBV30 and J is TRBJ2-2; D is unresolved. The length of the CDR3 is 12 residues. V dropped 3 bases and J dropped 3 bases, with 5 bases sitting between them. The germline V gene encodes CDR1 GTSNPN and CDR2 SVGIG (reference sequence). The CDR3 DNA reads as TGTGCCTGGAGACAGCACACCGGGGAGCTGTTTTTT. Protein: CAWRQHTGELFF.

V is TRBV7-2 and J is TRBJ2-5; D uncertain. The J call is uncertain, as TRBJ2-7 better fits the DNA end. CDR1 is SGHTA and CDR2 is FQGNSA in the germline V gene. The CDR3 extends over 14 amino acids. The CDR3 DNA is TGTGCCAGCAGCTTAGGGGTGACACTCTACGAGCAGTACTTC. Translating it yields CASSLGVTLYEQYF.

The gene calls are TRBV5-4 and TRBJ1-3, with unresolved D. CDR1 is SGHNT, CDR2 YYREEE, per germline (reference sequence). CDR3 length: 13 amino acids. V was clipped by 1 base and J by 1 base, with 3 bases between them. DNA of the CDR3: TGTGCCAGCAGCTTGATTTCTGGAAACACCATATATTTT. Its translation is CASSLISGNTIYF.

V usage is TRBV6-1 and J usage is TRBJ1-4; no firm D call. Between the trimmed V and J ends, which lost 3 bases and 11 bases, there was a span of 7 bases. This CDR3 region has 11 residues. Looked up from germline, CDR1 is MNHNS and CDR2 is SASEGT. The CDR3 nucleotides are TGTGCCAGCAGTGATCAGGAGAAACTGTTTTTT. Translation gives CASSDQEKLFF.

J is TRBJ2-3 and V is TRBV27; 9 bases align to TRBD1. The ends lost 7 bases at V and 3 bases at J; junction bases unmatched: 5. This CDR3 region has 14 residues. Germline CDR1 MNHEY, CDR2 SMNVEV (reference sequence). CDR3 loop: CASTQTGGTDTQYF. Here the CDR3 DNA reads TGTGCCAGCACCCAGACAGGGGGAACAGATACGCAGTATTTT.

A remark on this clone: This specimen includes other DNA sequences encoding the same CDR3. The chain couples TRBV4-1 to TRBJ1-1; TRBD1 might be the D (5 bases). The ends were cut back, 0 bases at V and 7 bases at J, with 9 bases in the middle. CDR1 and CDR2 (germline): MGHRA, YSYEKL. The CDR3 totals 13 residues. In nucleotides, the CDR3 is TGCGCCAGCAGCCAAGAGCAGGGTTTTGAAGCTTTCTTT. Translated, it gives CASSQEQGFEAFF.

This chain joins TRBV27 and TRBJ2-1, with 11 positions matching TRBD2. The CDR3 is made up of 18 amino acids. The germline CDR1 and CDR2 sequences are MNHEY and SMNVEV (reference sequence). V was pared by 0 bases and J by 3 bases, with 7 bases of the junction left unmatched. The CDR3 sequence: CASSLSLASGGLYNEQFF. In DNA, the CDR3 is TGTGCCAGCAGTTTATCGCTGGCTAGCGGGGGGCTCTACAATGAGCAGTTCTTC.

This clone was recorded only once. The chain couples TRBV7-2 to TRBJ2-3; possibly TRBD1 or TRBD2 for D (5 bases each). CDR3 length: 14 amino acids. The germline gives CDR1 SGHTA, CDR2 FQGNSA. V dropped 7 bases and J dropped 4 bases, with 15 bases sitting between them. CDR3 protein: CASKRGPQADTQYF. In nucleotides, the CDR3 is TGTGCCAGCAAGAGGGGACCACAGGCAGATACGCAGTATTTT.

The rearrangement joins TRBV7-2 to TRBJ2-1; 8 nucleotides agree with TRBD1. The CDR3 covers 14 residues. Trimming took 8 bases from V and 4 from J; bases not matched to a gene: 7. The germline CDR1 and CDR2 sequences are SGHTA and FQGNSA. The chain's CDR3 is CASRSGQEYNEQFF. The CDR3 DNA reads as TGTGCCAGCCGATCGGGACAGGAGTACAATGAGCAGTTCTTC.

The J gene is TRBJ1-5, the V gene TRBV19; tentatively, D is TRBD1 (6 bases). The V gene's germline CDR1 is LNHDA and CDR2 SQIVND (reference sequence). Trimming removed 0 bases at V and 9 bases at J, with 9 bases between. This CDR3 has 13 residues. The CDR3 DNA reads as TGTGCCAGTAGTATAGATCAGGGGAGGCCCCAGCATTTT. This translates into CASSIDQGRPQHF.

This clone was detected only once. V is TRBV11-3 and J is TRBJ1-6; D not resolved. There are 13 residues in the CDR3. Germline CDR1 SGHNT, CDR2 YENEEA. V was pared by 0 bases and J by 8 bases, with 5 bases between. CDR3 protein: CASSLDFDSPLHF. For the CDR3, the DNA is TGTGCCAGCAGCTTAGATTTCGATTCACCCCTCCACTTT.

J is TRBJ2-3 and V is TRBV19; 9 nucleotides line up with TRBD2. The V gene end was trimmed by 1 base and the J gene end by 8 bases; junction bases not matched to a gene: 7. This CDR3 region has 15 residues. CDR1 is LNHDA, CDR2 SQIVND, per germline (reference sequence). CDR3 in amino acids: CASSIGGGAAFTQYF. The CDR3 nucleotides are TGTGCCAGTAGTATAGGCGGGGGGGCCGCATTTACGCAGTATTTT.

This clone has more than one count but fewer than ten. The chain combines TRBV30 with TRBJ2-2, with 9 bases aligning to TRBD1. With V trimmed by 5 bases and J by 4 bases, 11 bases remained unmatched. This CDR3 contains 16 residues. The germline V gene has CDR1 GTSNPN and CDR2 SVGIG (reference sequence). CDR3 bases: TGTGCCTGGTGCAAACAGGGGGCGCCGGGCACCGGGGAGCTGTTTTTT. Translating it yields CAWCKQGAPGTGELFF.

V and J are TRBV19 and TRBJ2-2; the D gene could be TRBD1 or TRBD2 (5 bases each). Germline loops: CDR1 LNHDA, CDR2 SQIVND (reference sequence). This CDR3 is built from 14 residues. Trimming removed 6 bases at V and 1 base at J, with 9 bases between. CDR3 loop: CASRGVGNTGELFF. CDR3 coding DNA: TGTGCCAGTAGGGGGGTGGGGAACACCGGGGAGCTGTTTTTT.

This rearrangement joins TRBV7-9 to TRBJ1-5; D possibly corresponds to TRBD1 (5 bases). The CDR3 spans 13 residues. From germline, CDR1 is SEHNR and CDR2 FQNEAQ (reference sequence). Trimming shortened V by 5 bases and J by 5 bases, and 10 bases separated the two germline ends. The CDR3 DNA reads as TGTGCCAGCAGCCCGGGAGGGGATCAGCCCCAGCATTTT. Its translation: CASSPGGDQPQHF.

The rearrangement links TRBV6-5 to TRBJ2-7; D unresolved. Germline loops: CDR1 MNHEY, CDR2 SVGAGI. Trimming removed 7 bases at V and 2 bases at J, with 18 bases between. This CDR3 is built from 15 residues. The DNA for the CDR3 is TGTGCCAGCACGCAGTATCTGGGATCCACCTACGAGCAGTACTTC. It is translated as CASTQYLGSTYEQYF.

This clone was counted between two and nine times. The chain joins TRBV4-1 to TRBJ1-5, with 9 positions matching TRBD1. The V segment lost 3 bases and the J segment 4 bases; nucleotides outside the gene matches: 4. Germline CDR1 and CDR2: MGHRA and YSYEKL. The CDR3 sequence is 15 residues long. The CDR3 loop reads CASSQIDRGNQPQHF. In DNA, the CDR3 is TGCGCCAGCAGCCAGATCGACAGGGGGAATCAGCCCCAGCATTTT.